These T cell receptor beta chains were read from a single sample in a study of blood T cells in healthy people across ages. TCRdb reprocessed the 5' RACE reads with MiXCR, giving one entry per CDR3 protein. Among about 800,000 distinct CDR3 sequences listed, 58% were seen once. Sequences were obtained from blood. The source of these receptors is a man aged 25-45 years in good health. Each CDR3 is given with its conserved first and last residue. The D gene is left open where the match is weak. Not every row has a clone size; where given, it reads once, few, many or a size class.

clone_size	d_call	v_call	j_call	cdr3_nt	cdr3_aa
few	NA	TRBV25-1	TRBJ2-3	TGTGCCGCCTCGGGCACAGCCACCGGGTGGGAGGCGCAGTATTTT	CAASGTATGWEAQYF
once	NA	TRBV7-6	TRBJ2-6	TGTGCCAGCAGCCCTGAGAGGGCCGCGGCCCCTGGGGCCAACGTCCTGACTTTC	CASSPERAAAPGANVLTF
once	NA	TRBV3-1	TRBJ2-7	TGTGCCAGCAACCAAGGTGAGGGACCAGCCTACGAGCAGTACTTC	CASNQGEGPAYEQYF
NA	NA	TRBV29-1	TRBJ2-1	TGCAGCGCGCCCGGACAACTGGATTACAATGAGCAGTTCTTC	CSAPGQLDYNEQFF
NA	NA	TRBV6-1	TRBJ1-2	TGTGCCAGCAGTGCAACGAGGGCTGCAACCAACTATGGCTACACCTTC	CASSATRAATNYGYTF
NA	TRBD2	TRBV6-5	TRBJ2-3	TGTGCCAGCAGTTACCTGGGACTAGCGGCAATAGGTCGGGAAGATGCGCAGTATTTT	CASSYLGLAAIGREDAQYF
NA	NA	TRBV6-5	TRBJ2-3	TGTGCCAGCAGTACCCAGTACACAGATACGCAGTATTTT	CASSTQYTDTQYF
few	TRBD2	TRBV20-1	TRBJ2-1	TGCAGTGTGACTAGCCGTAGTCAAGAGCAGTTCTTC	CSVTSRSQEQFF
NA	TRBD2	TRBV20-1	TRBJ2-2	TGCAGTGCTAGAGTGGTGGCTAGCGGGAGGATCACCGGGGAGCTGTTTTTT	CSARVVASGRITGELFF
NA	NA	TRBV3-1	TRBJ1-1	TGTGCCAGCAGCCAGGTTTTTACTGAAGCTTTCTTT	CASSQVFTEAFF
NA	NA	TRBV7-2	TRBJ2-1	TGTGCCAGCAGCTTACACCCGGGAAACTACAATGAGCAGTTCTTC	CASSLHPGNYNEQFF
NA	NA	TRBV20-1	TRBJ1-1	TGCAGTGCTAGATCCCAGGGATTACACGGCACTGAAGCTTTCTTT	CSARSQGLHGTEAFF
NA	NA	TRBV4-1	TRBJ1-4	TGCGCCAGCAGCCAAACCCGGGACAAGGGAAAACTGTTTTTT	CASSQTRDKGKLFF
NA	TRBD2	TRBV9	TRBJ2-5	TGTGCCAGGGAAAGCGGGATGGGTCCACAAGAGACCCAGTACTTC	CARESGMGPQETQYF
NA	TRBD2	TRBV7-9	TRBJ2-7	TGTGCCAGCAGCTCCCCAGGACTAGCGGGAGGATTCGACGAGCAGTACTTC	CASSSPGLAGGFDEQYF
NA	TRBD1	TRBV12-3/TRBV12-4	TRBJ2-7	TGTGCCAGCAGTTATACCGGGACAGTGTCCTACGAGCAGTACTTC	CASSYTGTVSYEQYF
NA	TRBD1	TRBV6-5	TRBJ1-1	TGTGCCAGCAGTTACTCGTACGGGACAGCCACTGAAGCTTTCTTT	CASSYSYGTATEAFF
NA	TRBD1	TRBV12-3/TRBV12-4	TRBJ2-1	TGTGCCAGCAGTCTACCCCGGACAGGGTACGGTAGTGAGCAGTTCTTC	CASSLPRTGYGSEQFF
few	NA	TRBV5-1	TRBJ1-6	TGCGCCAGCAGCGGGGTTCCGAATTCACCCCTCCACTTT	CASSGVPNSPLHF
NA	NA	TRBV20-1	TRBJ2-7	TGCAGTGCTAGAGATATGTACGAGCAGTACTTC	CSARDMYEQYF
few	NA	TRBV20-1	TRBJ2-5	TGCAGTGCTAGAGGAGACGGACAACAAGAGACCCAGTACTTC	CSARGDGQQETQYF
NA	NA	TRBV7-3	TRBJ2-1	TGTGCCAGCAGCCTAGGCAGGGGCAATGGGCAGTTCTTC	CASSLGRGNGQFF
NA	TRBD1	TRBV20-1	TRBJ2-1	TGCAGTGGCCGGGACAGCCTGAACCAGTTCTTC	CSGRDSLNQFF
NA	TRBD2	TRBV4-3	TRBJ2-1	TGCGCCAGCAGCCAATACGCCACGGCTAGCGGGAGGGCAGGCAGATACAATGAGCAGTTCTTC	CASSQYATASGRAGRYNEQFF
NA	TRBD1	TRBV2	TRBJ1-6	TGTGCCAGCGCCCGGGACAGGGGAAGTTCACCCCTCCACTTT	CASARDRGSSPLHF
NA	TRBD2	TRBV3-1	TRBJ2-1	TGTGCCAGCAGCCAAGAAAATTCCGGGAGGGCCATGAATGAGCAGTTCTTC	CASSQENSGRAMNEQFF
NA	NA	TRBV29-1	TRBJ1-1	TGCAGCGTTGATGGTGGGGCTGGGACTGAAGCTTTCTTT	CSVDGGAGTEAFF
NA	TRBD1	TRBV7-9	TRBJ2-7	TGTGCCAGCAGCCCACGGGACAGGTCACCGACTGAGCAGTACTTC	CASSPRDRSPTEQYF